This TCR beta chain was recorded in a study of blood T cell repertoires in COVID-19. In the study overall: PBMCs, B-cell-depleted T cells, or T cells were the source of the cDNA or gDNA that made up the material.

Before being deemed recovered, Cohort 3 donors had two negative PCRs, clearance, or symptom resolution. Only in-frame clones appear in the TCRdb table, and some are missing; sequencing was by immunoSEQ multiplex PCR. The profile covers around 140,000 clones, with 78% appearing a single time and 5.5% to 7% taken by the ten largest. Germline V gene sequence: CDR1 MDHEN, CDR2 SYDVKM. The CDR3 is 14 residues long. The V and J ends lost 3 bases and 3 bases respectively, with 9 bases between them. This clone showed up just a few times. This TCR was sampled from a woman between 45 and 65 years old who had recovered from COVID-19. The chain has TRBV28 and TRBJ1-3; D is undetermined. Material: PBMCs or T cells enriched from blood (not recorded which). The CDR3 coding sequence is TGTGCCAGCAGTTTCCTGAACATTGGAAACACCATATATTTT. Its translation is CASSFLNIGNTIYF.